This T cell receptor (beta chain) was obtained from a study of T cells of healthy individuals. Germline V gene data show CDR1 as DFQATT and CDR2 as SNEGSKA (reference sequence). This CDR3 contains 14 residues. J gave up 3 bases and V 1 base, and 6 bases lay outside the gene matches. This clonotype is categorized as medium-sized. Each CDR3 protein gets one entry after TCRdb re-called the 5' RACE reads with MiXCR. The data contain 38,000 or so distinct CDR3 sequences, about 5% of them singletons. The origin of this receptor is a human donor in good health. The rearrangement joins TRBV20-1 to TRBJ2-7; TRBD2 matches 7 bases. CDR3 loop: CSARGGEGYYEQYF. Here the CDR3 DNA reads TGCAGTGCTAGAGGCGGGGAGGGGTACTACGAGCAGTACTTC.